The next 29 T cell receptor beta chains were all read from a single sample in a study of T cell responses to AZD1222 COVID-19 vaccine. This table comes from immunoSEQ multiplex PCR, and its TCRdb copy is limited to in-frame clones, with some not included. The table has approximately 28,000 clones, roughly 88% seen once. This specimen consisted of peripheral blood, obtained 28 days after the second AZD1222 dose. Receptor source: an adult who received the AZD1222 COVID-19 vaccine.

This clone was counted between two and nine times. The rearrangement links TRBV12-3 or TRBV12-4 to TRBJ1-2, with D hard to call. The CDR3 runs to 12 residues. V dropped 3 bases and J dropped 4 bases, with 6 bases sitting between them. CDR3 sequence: CASSFRSYGYTF. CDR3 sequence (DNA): TGTGCCAGCAGTTTTAGGAGCTATGGCTACACCTTC.

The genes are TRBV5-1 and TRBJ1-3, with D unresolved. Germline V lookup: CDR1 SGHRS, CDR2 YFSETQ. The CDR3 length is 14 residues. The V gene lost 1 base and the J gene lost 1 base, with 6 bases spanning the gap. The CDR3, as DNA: TGCGCCAGCAGCTTGATGGATTCTGGAAACACCATATATTTT. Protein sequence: CASSLMDSGNTIYF.

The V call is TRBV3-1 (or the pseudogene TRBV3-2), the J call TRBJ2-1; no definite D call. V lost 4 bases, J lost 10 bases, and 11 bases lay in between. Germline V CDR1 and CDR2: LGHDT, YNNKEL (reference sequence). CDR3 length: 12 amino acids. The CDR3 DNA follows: TGTGCCAGCAGCCTAAACTTGGGGGAGCAGTTCTTC. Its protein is CASSLNLGEQFF.

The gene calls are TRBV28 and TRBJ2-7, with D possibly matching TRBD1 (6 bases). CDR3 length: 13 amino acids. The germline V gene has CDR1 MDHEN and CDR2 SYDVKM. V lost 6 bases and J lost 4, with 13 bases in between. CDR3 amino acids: CASSPGDMYEQYF. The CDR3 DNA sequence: TGTGCCAGCAGCCCAGGGGATATGTACGAGCAGTACTTC.

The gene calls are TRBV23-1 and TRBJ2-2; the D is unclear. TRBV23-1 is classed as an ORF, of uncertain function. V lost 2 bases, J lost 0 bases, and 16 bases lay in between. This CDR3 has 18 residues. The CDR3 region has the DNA TGCGCCAGCAGTCAAACCCTGGACGTCGGGTCGAACACCGGGGAGCTGTTTTTT. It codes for CASSQTLDVGSNTGELFF.

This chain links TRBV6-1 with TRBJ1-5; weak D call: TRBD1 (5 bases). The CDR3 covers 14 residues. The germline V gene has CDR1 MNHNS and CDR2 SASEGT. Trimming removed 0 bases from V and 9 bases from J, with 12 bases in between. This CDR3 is CASSEASGARPQHF. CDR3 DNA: TGTGCCAGCAGTGAAGCTTCCGGGGCGCGGCCCCAGCATTTT.

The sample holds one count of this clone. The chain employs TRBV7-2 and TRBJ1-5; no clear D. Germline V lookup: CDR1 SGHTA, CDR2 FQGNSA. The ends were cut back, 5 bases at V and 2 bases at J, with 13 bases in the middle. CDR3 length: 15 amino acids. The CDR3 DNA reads TGTGCCAGCAGCCGCGTACCCTTGGGCAATCAGCCCCAGCATTTT. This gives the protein CASSRVPLGNQPQHF.

The DNA of the CDR3 is TGTGCCACCAGCAGTACTACTTTACGGACAGGGGTGTACGAGCAGTACTTC. It encodes CATSSTTLRTGVYEQYF. The chain joins TRBV15 to TRBJ2-7; TRBD1 agrees at 9 bases. V shed 3 bases and J 4 bases; nucleotides not matched to a gene: 13. Germline V lookup: CDR1 LNHNV, CDR2 YYDKDF (reference sequence). The CDR3 extends over 17 amino acids.

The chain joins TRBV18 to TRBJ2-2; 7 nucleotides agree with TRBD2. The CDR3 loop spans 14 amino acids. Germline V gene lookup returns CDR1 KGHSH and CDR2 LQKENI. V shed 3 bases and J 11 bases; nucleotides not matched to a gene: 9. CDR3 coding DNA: TGTGCCAGCTCACCGCCCCAAGCGGGGAACGAGCTGTTTTTT. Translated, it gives CASSPPQAGNELFF.

The CDR3 sequence is CASSYDGLQPQHF. CDR3 coding DNA: TGTGCCAGCAGTTACGACGGGTTACAGCCCCAGCATTTT. The V gene is TRBV6-5, the J gene TRBJ1-5; D gene ambiguous. The CDR3 consists of 13 residues. Germline loops: CDR1 MNHEY, CDR2 SVGAGI. V lost 2 bases to trimming and J lost 7 bases, with 9 bases between them.

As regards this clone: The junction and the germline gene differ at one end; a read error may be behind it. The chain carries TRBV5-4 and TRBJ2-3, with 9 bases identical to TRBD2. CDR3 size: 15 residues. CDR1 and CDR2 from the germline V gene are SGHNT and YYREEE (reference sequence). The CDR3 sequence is CASGLGGGARDTQYF. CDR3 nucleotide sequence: TGTGCCAGCGGCTTAGGCGGGGGGGCCAGAGATACGCAGTATTTT. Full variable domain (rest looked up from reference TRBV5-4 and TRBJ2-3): ETGVTQSPTHLIKTRGQQVTLRCSSQSGHNTVSWYQQALGQGPQFIFQYYREEENGRGNFPPRFSGLQFPNYSSELNVNALELDDSALYLCASGLGGGARDTQYFGPGTRLTVL.

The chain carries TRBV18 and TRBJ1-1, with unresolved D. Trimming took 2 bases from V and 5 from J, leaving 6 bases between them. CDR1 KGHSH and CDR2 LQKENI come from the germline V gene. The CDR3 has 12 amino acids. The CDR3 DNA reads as TGTGCCAGCTCACCAACGAGGACTGAAGCTTTCTTT. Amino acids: CASSPTRTEAFF.

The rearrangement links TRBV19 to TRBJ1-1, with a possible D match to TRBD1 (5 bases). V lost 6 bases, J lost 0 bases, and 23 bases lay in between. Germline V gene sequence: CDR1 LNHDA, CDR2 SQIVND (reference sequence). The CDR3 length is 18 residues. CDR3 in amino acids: CASRPRGVLGGVNTEAFF. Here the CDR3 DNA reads TGTGCCAGTAGACCCCGCGGAGTGCTGGGGGGGGTGAACACTGAAGCTTTCTTT.

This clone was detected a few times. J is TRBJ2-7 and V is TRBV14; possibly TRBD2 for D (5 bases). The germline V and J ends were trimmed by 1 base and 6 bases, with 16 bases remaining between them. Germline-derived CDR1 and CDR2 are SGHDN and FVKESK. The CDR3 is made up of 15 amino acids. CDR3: CASSQVLGIAGEQYF. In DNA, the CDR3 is TGTGCCAGCAGCCAAGTACTTGGGATCGCGGGCGAGCAGTACTTC.

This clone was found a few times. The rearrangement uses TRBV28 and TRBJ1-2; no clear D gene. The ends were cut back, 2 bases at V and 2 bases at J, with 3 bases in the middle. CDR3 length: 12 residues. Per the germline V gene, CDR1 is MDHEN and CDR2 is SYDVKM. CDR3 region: CASSLMNYGYTF. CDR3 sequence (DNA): TGTGCCAGCAGTTTAATGAACTATGGCTACACCTTC.

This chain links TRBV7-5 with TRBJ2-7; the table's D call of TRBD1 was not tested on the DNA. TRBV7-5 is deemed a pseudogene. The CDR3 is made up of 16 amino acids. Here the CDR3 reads CARSLLGQGLSYEQYF. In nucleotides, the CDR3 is TGTGCCAGAAGCTTGCTCGGACAGGGCCTCTCCTACGAGCAGTACTTC.

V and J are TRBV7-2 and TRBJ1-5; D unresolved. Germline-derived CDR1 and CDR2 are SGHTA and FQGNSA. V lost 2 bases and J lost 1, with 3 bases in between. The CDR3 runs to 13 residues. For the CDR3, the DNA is TGTGCCAGCAGCTTACAGAGCAATCAGCCCCAGCATTTT. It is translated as CASSLQSNQPQHF.

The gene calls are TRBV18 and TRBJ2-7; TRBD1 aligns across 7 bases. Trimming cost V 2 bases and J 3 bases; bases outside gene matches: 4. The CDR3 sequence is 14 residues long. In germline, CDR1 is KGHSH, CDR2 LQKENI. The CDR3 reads CASSPFRDSYEQYF. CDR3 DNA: TGTGCCAGCTCACCATTTCGGGACAGCTACGAGCAGTACTTC.

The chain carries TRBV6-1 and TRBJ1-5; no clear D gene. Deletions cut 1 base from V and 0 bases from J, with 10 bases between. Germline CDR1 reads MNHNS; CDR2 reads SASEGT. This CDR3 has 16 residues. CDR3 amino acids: CASSEVSRYSNQPQHF. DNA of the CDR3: TGTGCCAGCAGTGAAGTGTCGCGATATAGCAATCAGCCCCAGCATTTT.

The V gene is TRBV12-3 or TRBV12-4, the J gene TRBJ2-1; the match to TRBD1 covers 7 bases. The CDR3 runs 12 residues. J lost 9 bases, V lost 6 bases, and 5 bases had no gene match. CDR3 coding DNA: TGTGCCAGCAGCCGAGACAGGGCTGAGCAGTTCTTC. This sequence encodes CASSRDRAEQFF.

This chain's CDR3 is CASSQGPGTYEQYF. For the CDR3, the DNA is TGTGCCAGCAGCCAAGGGCCAGGGACCTACGAGCAGTACTTC. The chain recombines TRBV3-1 (or the pseudogene TRBV3-2) with TRBJ2-7; possibly TRBD1 for D (5 bases). The CDR3 spans 14 residues. In germline, CDR1 is LGHDT, CDR2 YNNKEL (reference sequence). V was shortened by 1 base and J by 2 bases, with 9 bases between the two germline ends.

The CDR3 loop reads CASSYWGLIGYTF. The CDR3 nucleotides read TGTGCCAGCAGTTATTGGGGGCTGATTGGCTACACCTTC. The genes are TRBV6-2 or TRBV6-3 and TRBJ1-2, with D possibly matching TRBD1 (6 bases). This CDR3 spans 13 amino acids. The germline V gene encodes CDR1 MNHEY and CDR2 SVGEGT. The V end lost 3 bases, the J end lost 7 bases, and 12 bases lay between the germline ends.

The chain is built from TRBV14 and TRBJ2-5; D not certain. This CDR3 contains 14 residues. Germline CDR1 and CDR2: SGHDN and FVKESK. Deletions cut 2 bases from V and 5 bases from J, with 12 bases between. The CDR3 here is CASSQPGPDETQYF. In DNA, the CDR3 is TGTGCCAGCAGCCAACCTGGGCCGGACGAGACCCAGTACTTC. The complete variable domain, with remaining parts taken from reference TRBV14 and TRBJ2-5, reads EAGVTQFPSHSVIEKGQTVTLRCDPISGHDNLYWYRRVMGKEIKFLLHFVKESKQDESGMPNNRFLAERTGGTYSTLKVQPAELEDSGVYFCASSQPGPDETQYFGPGTRLLVL.

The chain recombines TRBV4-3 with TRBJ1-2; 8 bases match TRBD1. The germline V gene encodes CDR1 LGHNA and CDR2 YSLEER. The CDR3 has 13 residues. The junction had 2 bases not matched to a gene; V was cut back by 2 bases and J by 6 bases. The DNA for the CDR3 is TGCGCCAGCAGCCAACAGGGGGCACATGGCTACACCTTC. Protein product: CASSQQGAHGYTF.

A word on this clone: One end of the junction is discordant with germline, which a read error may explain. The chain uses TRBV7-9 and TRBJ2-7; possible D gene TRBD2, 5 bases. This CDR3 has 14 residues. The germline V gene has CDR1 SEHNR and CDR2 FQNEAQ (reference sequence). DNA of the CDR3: TGTGCCAGCAGCTTCTCCGGGGATTCCTCCGAGCAGTACTTC. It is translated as CASSFSGDSSEQYF.

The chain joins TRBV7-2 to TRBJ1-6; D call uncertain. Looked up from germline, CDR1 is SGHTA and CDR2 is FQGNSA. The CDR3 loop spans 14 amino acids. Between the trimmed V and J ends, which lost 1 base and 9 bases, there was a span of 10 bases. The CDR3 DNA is TGTGCCAGCAGCTTAGTTGGCCCTTTTTCACCCCTCCACTTT. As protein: CASSLVGPFSPLHF.

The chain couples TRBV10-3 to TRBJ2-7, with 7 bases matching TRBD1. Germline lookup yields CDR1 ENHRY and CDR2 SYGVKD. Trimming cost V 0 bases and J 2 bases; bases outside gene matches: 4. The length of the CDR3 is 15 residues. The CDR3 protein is CAISESLGQAYEQYF. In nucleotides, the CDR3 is TGTGCCATCAGTGAGTCCTTAGGACAGGCCTACGAGCAGTACTTC.

CDR3 sequence: CASSMRLGSGGYTF. The CDR3 DNA reads as TGTGCCAGTAGTATGCGCCTAGGGTCTGGTGGCTACACCTTC. V is TRBV19 and J is TRBJ1-2, with D hard to call. Trimming pared 3 bases from V and 7 bases from J, leaving 15 bases between. Germline V gives CDR1 LNHDA, CDR2 SQIVND (reference sequence). This CDR3 has 14 amino acids.

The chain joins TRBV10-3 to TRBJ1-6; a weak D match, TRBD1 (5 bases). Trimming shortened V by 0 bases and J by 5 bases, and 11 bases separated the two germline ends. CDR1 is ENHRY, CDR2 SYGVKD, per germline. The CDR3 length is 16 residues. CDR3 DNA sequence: TGTGCCATCAGTGAGTCTGGACGGGGCGATAATTCACCCCTCCACTTT. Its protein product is CAISESGRGDNSPLHF.